This is a list of T cell receptor beta chains from one sample in a study of shared clonotypes between healthy human individuals. This table comes from immunoSEQ multiplex PCR, and its TCRdb copy is limited to in-frame clones, with some not included. The data contain about 230,000 clones, 65% of them singletons. Input material: memory CD4+ T cells sorted from blood. Receptor source: a man aged 30 to 45 in good health. Both conserved end residues are part of each CDR3. The D gene is left open where the match is weak. A row's size may be missing; if present it is once, few, many or a size class.

abundance	d_gene	v_gene	j_gene	CDR3aa	CDR3nt
.	.	TRBV4-3	TRBJ2-3	CASSQGSGTLDTQYF	TGCGCCAGCAGCCAAGGGTCGGGCACCTTAGATACGCAGTATTTT
.	.	TRBV5-1	TRBJ1-1	CASSLWGGSGLAEAFF	TGCGCCAGCAGCTTGTGGGGGGGCTCCGGTTTAGCTGAAGCTTTCTTT
.	TRBD1	TRBV11-2	TRBJ2-1	CASSLLEQGYKSEQFF	TGTGCCAGCAGCTTACTCGAACAGGGGTATAAGAGTGAGCAGTTCTTC
.	TRBD2	TRBV19	TRBJ2-5	CASSPGLADQETQYF	TGTGCCAGTAGTCCGGGGCTAGCGGACCAAGAGACCCAGTACTTC
.	.	TRBV5-4	TRBJ2-5	CASSLEGETQYF	TGTGCCAGCAGCTTGGAGGGGGAGACCCAGTACTTC
.	TRBD2	TRBV6-1	TRBJ2-1	CASSEVGSGKNEQFF	TGTGCCAGCAGTGAAGTAGGTAGCGGGAAGAATGAGCAGTTCTTC
few	.	TRBV6-1	TRBJ1-2	CASSDQARLFRNGYTF	TGTGCCAGCAGTGATCAAGCCCGGTTGTTTCGGAATGGCTACACCTTC
.	.	TRBV27	TRBJ2-2	CASSLFAGSNTGELFF	TGTGCCAGCAGTTTATTCGCCGGGTCGAACACCGGGGAGCTGTTTTTT
.	.	TRBV7-3	TRBJ2-4	CASSTGLKNIQYF	TGTGCCAGCAGCACAGGACTGAAAAACATTCAGTACTTC
.	TRBD1	TRBV14	TRBJ1-2	CASSQDETGGLGGYTF	TGTGCCAGCAGCCAAGATGAGACAGGGGGCTTGGGTGGCTACACCTTC
.	TRBD2	TRBV25-1	TRBJ2-2	CASSELAGVRGVGELFF	TGTGCCAGCAGTGAACTAGCGGGAGTGAGGGGGGTCGGGGAGCTGTTTTTT
.	.	TRBV7-8	TRBJ1-2	CASSLGGTNYGYTF	TGTGCCAGCAGCTTAGGGGGAACTAACTATGGCTACACCTTC
.	.	TRBV29-1	TRBJ1-5	CSVMADNQPQHF	TGCAGCGTTATGGCGGATAATCAGCCCCAGCATTTT
.	.	TRBV2	TRBJ2-1	CASRLTGYNEQFF	TGTGCCAGCCGACTTACAGGCTACAATGAGCAGTTCTTC
few	TRBD1	TRBV12-5	TRBJ2-2	CASGQGNTGELFF	TGTGCAAGCGGACAGGGGAACACCGGGGAGCTGTTTTTT
.	.	TRBV9	TRBJ1-4	CASNSLRAKLFF	TGTGCCAGCAATTCTCTCCGGGCAAAACTGTTTTTT
.	.	TRBV28	TRBJ2-5	CASSVTGTAQETQYF	TGTGCCAGCAGTGTAACTGGCACAGCTCAAGAGACCCAGTACTTC
many	.	TRBV30	TRBJ2-1	CAWSSGPVNLNEQFF	TGTGCCTGGAGTAGCGGGCCGGTAAATCTCAATGAGCAGTTCTTC
.	.	TRBV18	TRBJ1-1	CASSQGSMNTEAFF	TGTGCCAGCTCGCAGGGCTCCATGAACACTGAAGCTTTCTTT
few	.	TRBV11-2	TRBJ2-3	CASSLSPGLGTDTQYF	TGTGCCAGCAGCTTAAGCCCGGGACTTGGCACAGATACGCAGTATTTT
.	.	TRBV28	TRBJ1-5	CASSLLGKPQHF	TGTGCCAGCAGTTTATTAGGAAAGCCCCAGCATTTT
.	TRBD1	TRBV2	TRBJ2-1	CASRVSRTGYNEQFF	TGTGCCAGCAGGGTTTCTCGGACAGGCTACAATGAGCAGTTCTTC
.	.	TRBV6-1	TRBJ2-5	CAQETQYF	TGTGCGCAAGAGACCCAGTACTTC
.	.	TRBV20-1	TRBJ1-1	CSAVSPSWAFF	TGCAGTGCTGTCAGTCCGAGCTGGGCTTTCTTT
.	.	TRBV27	TRBJ1-1	CASSHQGNTEAFF	TGTGCCAGCAGCCATCAGGGGAACACTGAAGCTTTCTTT
.	.	TRBV25-1	TRBJ2-6	CASSESEGLSGANVLTF	TGTGCCAGCAGTGAATCGGAGGGACTCTCTGGGGCCAACGTCCTGACTTTC
.	.	TRBV2	TRBJ2-1	CASSTDEGAYNEQFF	TGTGCCAGCAGTACAGACGAGGGTGCCTACAATGAGCAGTTCTTC
.	.	TRBV12-2	TRBJ2-7	CASRSSTGEAYEQYF	TGTGCAAGTCGCTCATCGACAGGGGAGGCCTACGAGCAGTACTTC
.	.	TRBV7-2	TRBJ2-7	CATTPGRPYEQYF	TGTGCCACTACACCGGGACGGCCCTACGAGCAGTACTTC
once	TRBD1	TRBV7-9	TRBJ2-2	CASSPDRVGTGELFF	TGTGCCAGCAGCCCAGACAGGGTGGGCACCGGGGAGCTGTTTTTT
.	.	TRBV9	TRBJ2-5	CASSVSGSPMQETQYF	TGTGCCAGCAGCGTAAGTGGATCCCCGATGCAAGAGACCCAGTACTTC
.	TRBD1	TRBV5-5	TRBJ2-2	CASSQMTGGLTGELFF	TGTGCCAGCAGCCAAATGACAGGGGGCCTCACCGGGGAGCTGTTTTTT
.	.	TRBV19	TRBJ2-3	CASSWEDTQYF	TGTGCCAGTAGTTGGGAAGATACGCAGTATTTT
.	TRBD2	TRBV4-3	TRBJ2-2	CASSQGALREDQNTGELFF	TGCGCCAGCAGCCAAGGAGCACTGCGGGAGGACCAGAACACCGGGGAGCTGTTTTTT
.	TRBD1	TRBV10-2	TRBJ2-7	CASSEDRASLYEQYF	TGCGCCAGCAGTGAGGACAGGGCTTCGTTATACGAGCAGTACTTC
.	.	TRBV18	TRBJ2-1	CASSPFLGERVFF	TGTGCCAGCTCCCCGTTTCTAGGGGAGCGGGTGTTCTTC
.	.	TRBV5-6	TRBJ2-1	CASSLAGGNEQFF	TGTGCCAGCAGCTTGGCAGGGGGGAATGAGCAGTTCTTC
.	.	TRBV19	TRBJ2-2	CASSIFRGSGELFF	TGTGCCAGTAGTATTTTCAGGGGTTCCGGGGAGCTGTTTTTT
.	TRBD1	TRBV28	TRBJ2-7	CASSLGTGGAGAAYF	TGTGCCAGCAGTTTAGGGACAGGGGGCGCGGGGGCGGCGTACTTC
.	.	TRBV11-2	TRBJ2-7	CASSLPGSFYEQYF	TGTGCCAGCAGCTTACCGGGTTCCTTCTACGAGCAGTACTTC
.	.	TRBV5-6	TRBJ2-1	CASSLPAVWSSYNEQFF	TGTGCCAGCAGCTTGCCGGCGGTTTGGAGCTCCTACAATGAGCAGTTCTTC
few	.	TRBV5-6	TRBJ2-2	CASSPIHFGLNTGELFF	TGTGCCAGCAGCCCAATCCATTTTGGCCTTAACACCGGGGAGCTGTTTTTT
.	.	TRBV7-2	TRBJ1-2	CASSLVAETGPYTF	TGTGCCAGCAGCTTAGTGGCGGAGACGGGGCCCTACACCTTC
.	.	TRBV2	TRBJ2-6	CASSEKAGGANVLTF	TGTGCCAGCAGTGAAAAGGCAGGAGGGGCCAACGTCCTGACTTTC
.	.	TRBV4-2	TRBJ2-7	CASSREAGRASYEQYF	TGTGCCAGCAGCCGAGAAGCGGGCCGAGCCTCCTACGAGCAGTACTTC
many	TRBD2	TRBV19	TRBJ2-1	CASIGTSGRAGEQFF	TGTGCCAGTATCGGGACTAGCGGGAGGGCCGGTGAGCAGTTCTTC